A single T cell receptor beta chain is shown here with its context. Its matching antigen is unknown. This sample stems from a study of radiotherapy plus CTLA-4 blockade in lung cancer. On the study more broadly: Disease control was achieved by less than 40% of patients, and objective responses by 18%. Findings of the study overall: Reported findings show early blood T cell clone dynamics, with interferon-beta, best predicted response.

Patients with chemo-refractory metastatic non-small-cell lung cancer received focal radiation plus CTLA-4 blockade with ipilimumab. The CDR3 runs to 15 residues. The germline gives CDR1 SGDLS, CDR2 YYNGEE. V lost 4 bases, J lost 4 bases, and 5 bases stayed unmatched. Sequencing used immunoSEQ multiplex PCR; TCRdb keeps in-frame clones, though not all of them. The table lists 75,000 to 100,000 clones, about 90% of them singletons, with 4% to 6% in the top ten. The chain couples TRBV9 to TRBJ2-1; 10 positions match TRBD2. The receptor was derived from a human donor with non-small cell lung cancer that progressed on radiotherapy plus ipilimumab. The sequences come from peripheral blood, collected from a patient treated with radiotherapy plus ipilimumab. The CDR3 region is CASSFTSGNYNEQFF. In DNA, the CDR3 is TGTGCCAGCAGCTTCACTAGCGGGAATTACAATGAGCAGTTCTTC. Supplemented by reference TRBV9 and TRBJ2-1, the full variable domain reads DSGVTQTPKHLITATGQRVTLRCSPRSGDLSVYWYQQSLDQGLQFLIQYYNGEERAKGNILERFSAQQFPDLHSELNLSSLELGDSALYFCASSFTSGNYNEQFFGPGTRLTVL.